The 26 T cell receptor beta chains reported below all come from one sample, sequenced in a study of blood T cells in healthy people across ages. Together with a sample-barcoded 5' primer, a J-beta primer mix was included in a second PCR lasting about 7 to 11 cycles. MiXCR, applied by TCRdb to the 5' RACE reads, yields one record per CDR3 protein. The sample holds 710,000 or so distinct CDR3 sequences; approximately 31% are singletons and the top ten take approximately 15%. What was sequenced was blood. The receptors originated from a woman at least 80 years old in good health.

This clonotype was observed a few times. The CDR3, as DNA: TGCAGCGTTGAAGATGGGATAGTCGATGGCTACACCTTC. Translated: CSVEDGIVDGYTF. The V call is TRBV29-1, the J call TRBJ1-2; D not certain. V lost 0 bases to trimming and J lost 6 bases, with 11 bases between them. The CDR3 loop spans 13 amino acids. CDR1 is SQVTM and CDR2 is ANQGSEA in the germline V gene.

This clonotype occurred many times. The V gene is TRBV20-1, the J gene TRBJ2-1; 9 positions match TRBD2. The CDR3 runs to 15 residues. Trimming cost V 3 bases and J 8 bases; bases outside gene matches: 11. In germline, CDR1 is DFQATT, CDR2 SNEGSKA (reference sequence). CDR3 sequence (DNA): TGCAGTGCTAGCGTGCGGCGGGGGGGCCTCGATGAGCAGTTCTTC. This sequence encodes CSASVRRGGLDEQFF.

Many counts were recorded for this clonotype. The chain has TRBV5-1 and TRBJ2-1; D possibly corresponds to TRBD1 (7 bases). Looked up from germline, CDR1 is SGHRS and CDR2 is YFSETQ. The CDR3 covers 16 residues. Trimming stripped 0 bases from V and 5 bases from J, with 15 bases between. CDR3 DNA sequence: TGCGCCAGCAGCTTGGTTTTGGCAGGGGGGCACAATGAGCAGTTCTTC. As protein: CASSLVLAGGHNEQFF.

The rearrangement uses TRBV9 and TRBJ1-3; 8 bases agree with TRBD1. Germline V gene sequence: CDR1 SGDLS, CDR2 YYNGEE. The V gene end was trimmed by 1 base and the J gene end by 1 base; junction bases not matched to a gene: 1. The length of the CDR3 is 15 residues. The CDR3 loop reads CASSVRTGSGNTIYF. DNA for the CDR3: TGTGCCAGCAGCGTACGGACAGGGTCTGGAAACACCATATATTTT.

As to this clonotype: A read error may be the cause here, since a much bigger clone is one base away. The chain uses TRBV20-1 and TRBJ2-5; D gene unclear. Germline CDR1 is DFQATT and CDR2 is SNEGSKA (reference sequence). The V gene lost 3 bases and the J gene lost 11 bases, with 16 bases spanning the gap. The CDR3 is made up of 12 amino acids. In DNA, the CDR3 is TGCAGTGCTAGTTTCCTAGAGGATGAGCAGTACTTC. It translates to CSASFLEDEQYF.

At least ten counts were recorded for this clonotype. The chain couples TRBV20-1 to TRBJ2-3, with 8 nucleotides matching TRBD2. This CDR3 has 15 residues. The junction had 12 bases not matched to a gene; V was cut back by 6 bases and J by 4 bases. Germline V lookup: CDR1 DFQATT, CDR2 SNEGSKA (reference sequence). The chain's CDR3 is CSAQLGSGGADTQYF. The CDR3 nucleotides read TGCAGTGCCCAGCTGGGCAGCGGGGGTGCAGATACGCAGTATTTT.

This clonotype was recorded many times. The chain's CDR3 is CASSPGHSLYEQYF. Written as DNA, the CDR3 is TGTGCCAGCAGCCCGGGACACTCCCTCTACGAGCAGTACTTC. This chain uses TRBV7-9 with TRBJ2-7, with D possibly TRBD1 on 6 matching bases. The CDR3 runs 14 residues. CDR1 is SEHNR and CDR2 is FQNEAQ in the germline V gene (reference sequence). Trimming pared 5 bases from V and 3 bases from J, leaving 14 bases between.

This clonotype was found once. This chain links TRBV6-5 with TRBJ2-4, with TRBD1 matching over 7 bases. With the DNA end fitting TRBJ2-7 better, the J assignment may be wrong. There are 13 residues in the CDR3. The V gene's germline CDR1 is MNHEY and CDR2 SVGAGI. CDR3 nucleotide sequence: TGTGCCAGCAGTAGGACAGGATATCACGAGCAGTACTTC. Translated: CASSRTGYHEQYF.

The chain has TRBV20-1 and TRBJ1-3; no clear D. Trimming removed 0 bases at V and 2 bases at J, with 11 bases between. The germline V gene has CDR1 DFQATT and CDR2 SNEGSKA (reference sequence). The CDR3 runs 15 residues. The CDR3 is CSARDPGRAGNTIYF. The CDR3 nucleotides read TGCAGTGCTAGAGATCCCGGCAGAGCTGGAAACACCATATATTTT.

The chain joins TRBV5-1 to TRBJ2-1, with TRBD2 as a possible D gene (5 bases). This CDR3 region has 16 residues. V lost 1 base and J 1 base, leaving 12 bases between the germline ends. Germline CDR1 is SGHRS and CDR2 is YFSETQ. The chain's CDR3 is CASSLREGASYNEQFF. CDR3 nucleotide sequence: TGCGCCAGCAGCTTGCGAGAGGGAGCGTCCTACAATGAGCAGTTCTTC.

V gene TRBV20-1 combines with J gene TRBJ2-7; 12 nucleotides align to TRBD2. This CDR3 contains 14 residues. CDR1 and CDR2 from the germline V gene are DFQATT and SNEGSKA (reference sequence). After removal of 1 base from V and 5 bases from J, the junction contained 3 bases not matched to a gene. The CDR3 is CSARALAGGHEQYF. DNA of the CDR3: TGCAGTGCTAGAGCACTAGCGGGGGGCCACGAGCAGTACTTC.

The gene calls are TRBV11-2 and TRBJ2-1, with 10 bases fitting TRBD2. V was pared by 4 bases and J by 7 bases, with 7 bases of the junction left unmatched. CDR3 length equals 15 residues. Germline V gene sequence: CDR1 SGHAT, CDR2 FQNNGV. The CDR3 bases are TGTGCCAGCAGCTCCTTAGCGGGGGGAGGGAATGAGCAGTTCTTC. This codes for CASSSLAGGGNEQFF.

This clonotype has at least ten counts. The chain uses TRBV11-2 and TRBJ2-3; 8 bases are a match to TRBD2. The CDR3 covers 16 residues. CDR1 SGHAT and CDR2 FQNNGV come from the germline V gene. J gave up 6 bases and V 3 bases, and 11 bases lay outside the gene matches. The CDR3 coding sequence is TGTGCCAGCAGCTTGGGAACAGGGCCGGGAGGGGATACGCAGTATTTT. This codes for CASSLGTGPGGDTQYF.

About this clonotype: This sequence may be a read error, since a much larger clone differs from it by one base. This chain links TRBV7-2 with TRBJ2-5; 8 bases fit TRBD1. From germline, CDR1 is SGHTA and CDR2 FQGNSA. The CDR3 runs to 16 residues. The V gene end was trimmed by 2 bases and the J gene end by 11 bases; junction bases not matched to a gene: 16. The CDR3 reads CASSLRSRGLYNEQYF. The DNA of the CDR3 is TGTGCCAGCAGCTTAAGGAGCAGGGGGCTTTACAATGAGCAGTACTTC.

The rearrangement uses TRBV2 and TRBJ2-7; 8 bases are shared with TRBD1. The CDR3 spans 14 residues. J lost 7 bases, V lost 8 bases, and 13 bases had no gene match. In germline, CDR1 is SNHLY, CDR2 FYNNEI. The DNA of the CDR3 is TGTGCCAGCCGAACGGACAGGGCTTATTGGGAGCAGTACGTC. This encodes CASRTDRAYWEQYV.

This clonotype was seen ten or more times. The CDR3 bases are TGCAGTGCTAGCGGAGACAGGGCCCGAACTAACTATGGCTACACCTTC. Encoded protein: CSASGDRARTNYGYTF. The V gene is TRBV20-1, the J gene TRBJ1-2, with TRBD1 matching over 7 bases. V gave up 3 bases and J gave up 0 bases; unmatched junction bases: 10. This CDR3 has 16 amino acids. Per germline, CDR1 DFQATT and CDR2 SNEGSKA (reference sequence).

This clonotype was counted at least ten times. The CDR3 DNA reads as TGTGCCAGCGCTCCCGGCGGGGGGACCTACGAGCAGTACTTC. Translating it yields CASAPGGGTYEQYF. This chain connects TRBV3-1 to TRBJ2-7; TRBD2 matches at 8 bases. The CDR3 has 14 amino acids. Germline CDR1 and CDR2: LGHDT and YNNKEL (reference sequence). Trimming cost V 8 bases and J 2 bases; bases outside gene matches: 8.

J is TRBJ1-1 and V is TRBV12-3 or TRBV12-4; a weak D match, TRBD1 (5 bases). V shed 2 bases and J shed 1 base, with 14 bases lying between them. The CDR3 runs to 16 residues. The CDR3 region has the DNA TGTGCCAGCAGTTTAAGGGGCGCGACGGCGAACACTGAAGCTTTCTTT. Its protein is CASSLRGATANTEAFF.

This clonotype came up many times. This chain uses TRBV19 with TRBJ1-2, with D maybe TRBD1 (6 bases). The CDR3 extends over 12 amino acids. Deletions cut 10 bases from V and 11 bases from J, with 20 bases between. The germline CDR1 and CDR2 sequences are LNHDA and SQIVND (reference sequence). The CDR3 loop is CATKGTGLRYTF. CDR3 sequence (DNA): TGTGCCACCAAAGGCACAGGGCTGCGGTACACCTTC.

This clonotype occurred many times. This chain links TRBV20-1 with TRBJ2-5, with unresolved D. The CDR3 runs 13 residues. V lost 2 bases and J lost 3, with 10 bases in between. CDR1 and CDR2 (germline): DFQATT, SNEGSKA (reference sequence). For the CDR3, the DNA is TGCAGTGCTAGATTTGGGTCAGAAGAGACCCAGTACTTC. Protein sequence: CSARFGSEETQYF.

A few counts support this clonotype. V usage is TRBV4-1 and J usage is TRBJ1-5, with a possible D match to TRBD1 (6 bases). Germline loops: CDR1 MGHRA, CDR2 YSYEKL. The CDR3 totals 16 residues. V was pared by 2 bases and J by 8 bases, with 19 bases between. Written as DNA, the CDR3 is TGCGCCAGCAGCCAAATAACAGGGCGATTGGAAAAGCCCCAGCATTTT. Its translation: CASSQITGRLEKPQHF.

This clonotype was observed a few times. The chain links TRBV30 to TRBJ2-3, with TRBD2 as a possible D gene (5 bases). Trimming cost V 3 bases and J 5 bases, with 15 bases left between them. The length of the CDR3 is 14 residues. CDR1 and CDR2 from the germline V gene are GTSNPN and SVGIG (reference sequence). The CDR3 bases are TGTGCCTGGAGCTTGGACTTAGTCCTAGATACGCAGTATTTT. Translation gives CAWSLDLVLDTQYF. The variable domain in full, with the rest retrieved from reference TRBV30 and TRBJ2-3, is SQTIHQWPATLVQPVGSPLSLECTVEGTSNPNLYWYRQAAGRGLQLLFYSVGIGQISSEVPQNLSASRPQDRQFILSSKKLLLSDSGFYLCAWSLDLVLDTQYFGPGTRLTVL.

A note on this clonotype: A much bigger clone sits one base away, suggesting this may be a read error. The chain employs TRBV5-4 and TRBJ2-1, with 7 bases that match TRBD1. The length of the CDR3 is 14 residues. V dropped 4 bases and J dropped 10; count of bases not matched to a gene: 11. From germline, CDR1 is SGHNT and CDR2 YYREEE (reference sequence). The CDR3 protein is CASSLQGTVYEQFF. CDR3 DNA sequence: TGTGCCAGCAGCCTGCAGGGGACAGTCTACGAGCAGTTCTTC.

This clonotype turned up a few times. A much larger clone differs by one base, so this may be a read error. The V and J genes are TRBV7-2 and TRBJ2-1; 8 bases map to TRBD2. The CDR3 length is 15 residues. The V segment lost 1 base and the J segment 7 bases; nucleotides outside the gene matches: 6. Germline values: CDR1 SGHTA, CDR2 FQGNSA. The CDR3, as DNA: TGTGCCAGCAGCTTAGGCCCGGGGGGGTCAAATGAGCAGTTCTTC. Its translation is CASSLGPGGSNEQFF.

The chain couples TRBV19 to TRBJ2-1, with D uncertain. V was pared by 6 bases and J by 5 bases, with 11 bases between. The CDR3 runs to 13 residues. Germline assignment: CDR1 LNHDA and CDR2 SQIVND (reference sequence). CDR3 protein: CASRHESDNEQFF. The CDR3 nucleotides read TGTGCCAGTAGGCACGAATCGGACAATGAGCAGTTCTTC. The entire variable domain, with the rest obtained from reference TRBV19 and TRBJ2-1, is as follows: DGGITQSPKYLFRKEGQNVTLSCEQNLNHDAMYWYRQDPGQGLRLIYYSQIVNDFQKGDIAEGYSVSREKKESFPLTVTSAQKNPTAFYLCASRHESDNEQFFGPGTRLTVL.

This clonotype was counted at least ten times. The gene calls are TRBV9 and TRBJ1-2, with TRBD1 matching 7 bases. Germline CDR1 SGDLS, CDR2 YYNGEE. The CDR3 is 13 amino acids. Losses at the gene ends were 3 bases for V and 3 bases for J; bases not matched to a gene: 2. The CDR3 region is CASSATGDYGYTF. CDR3 DNA: TGTGCCAGCAGCGCTACAGGGGACTATGGCTACACCTTC.